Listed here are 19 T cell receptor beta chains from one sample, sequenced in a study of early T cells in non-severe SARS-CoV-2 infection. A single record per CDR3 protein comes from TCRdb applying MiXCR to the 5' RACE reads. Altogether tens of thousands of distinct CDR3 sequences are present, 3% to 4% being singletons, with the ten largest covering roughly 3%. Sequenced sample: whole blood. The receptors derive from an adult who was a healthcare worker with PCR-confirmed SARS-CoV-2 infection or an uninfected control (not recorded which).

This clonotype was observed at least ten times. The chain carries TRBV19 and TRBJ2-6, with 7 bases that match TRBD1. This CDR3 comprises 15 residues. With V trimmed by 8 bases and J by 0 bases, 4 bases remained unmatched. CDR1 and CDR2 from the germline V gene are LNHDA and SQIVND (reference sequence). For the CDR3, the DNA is TGTGCCAGTGAGGGACAGCACTCTGGGGCCAACGTCCTGACTTTC. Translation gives CASEGQHSGANVLTF.

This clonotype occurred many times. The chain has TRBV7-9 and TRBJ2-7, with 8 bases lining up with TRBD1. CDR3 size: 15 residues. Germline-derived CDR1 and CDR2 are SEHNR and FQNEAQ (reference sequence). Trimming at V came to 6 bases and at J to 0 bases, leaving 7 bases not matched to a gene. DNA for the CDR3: TGTGCCAGCAGTACGGGACAGGAAAGCTCCTACGAGCAGTACTTC. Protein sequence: CASSTGQESSYEQYF. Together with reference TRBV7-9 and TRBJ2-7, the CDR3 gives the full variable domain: DTGVSQNPRHKITKRGQNVTFRCDPISEHNRLYWYRQTLGQGPEFLTYFQNEAQLEKSRLLSDRFSAERPKGSFSTLEIQRTEQGDSAMYLCASSTGQESSYEQYFGPGTRLTVT.

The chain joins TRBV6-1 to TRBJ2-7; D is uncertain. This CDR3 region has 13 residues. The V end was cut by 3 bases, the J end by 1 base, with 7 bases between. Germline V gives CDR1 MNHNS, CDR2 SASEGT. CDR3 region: CASSEYVSYEQYF. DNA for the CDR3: TGTGCCAGCAGTGAGTACGTATCCTACGAGCAGTACTTC.

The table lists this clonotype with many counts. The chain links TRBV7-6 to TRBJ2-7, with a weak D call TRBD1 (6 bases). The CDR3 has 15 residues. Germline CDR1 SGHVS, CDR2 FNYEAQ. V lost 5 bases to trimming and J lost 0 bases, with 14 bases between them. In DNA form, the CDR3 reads TGTGCCAGCAGCCCCAGGGGCTGGAGCTCCTACGAGCAGTACTTC. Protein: CASSPRGWSSYEQYF. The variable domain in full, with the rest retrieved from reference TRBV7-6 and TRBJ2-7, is GAGVSQSPRYKVTKRGQDVALRCDPISGHVSLYWYRQALGQGPEFLTYFNYEAQQDKSGLPNDRFSAERPEGSISTLTIQRTEQRDSAMYRCASSPRGWSSYEQYFGPGTRLTVT.

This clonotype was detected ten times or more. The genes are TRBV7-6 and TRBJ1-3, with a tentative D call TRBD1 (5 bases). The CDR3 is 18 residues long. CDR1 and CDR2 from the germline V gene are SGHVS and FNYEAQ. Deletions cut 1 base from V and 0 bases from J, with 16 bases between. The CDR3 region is CASSLGINQGASGNTIYF. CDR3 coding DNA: TGTGCCAGCAGCTTAGGGATAAATCAGGGAGCCTCTGGAAACACCATATATTTT.

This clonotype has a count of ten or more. The CDR3 spells CASSAGTSRHTDTQYF. In DNA, the CDR3 is TGTGCCAGCAGCGCGGGGACTAGTCGACACACAGATACGCAGTATTTT. This sequence joins TRBV7-3 and TRBJ2-3, with 8 bases lining up with TRBD2. Germline V gene data show CDR1 as SGHTA and CDR2 as FQGTGA. The CDR3 consists of 16 residues. V gave up 5 bases and J gave up 2 bases; unmatched junction bases: 9.

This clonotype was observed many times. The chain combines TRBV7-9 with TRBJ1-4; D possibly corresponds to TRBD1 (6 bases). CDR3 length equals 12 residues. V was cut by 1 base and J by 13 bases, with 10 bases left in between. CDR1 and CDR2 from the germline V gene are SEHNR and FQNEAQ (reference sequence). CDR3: CASSLDGTPLFF. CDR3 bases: TGTGCCAGCAGCTTAGACGGGACACCACTGTTTTTT.

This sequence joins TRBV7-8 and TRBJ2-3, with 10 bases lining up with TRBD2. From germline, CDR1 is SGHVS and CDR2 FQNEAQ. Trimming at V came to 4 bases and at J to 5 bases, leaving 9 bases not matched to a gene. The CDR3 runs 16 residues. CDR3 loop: CASSSTLAGVVDTQYF. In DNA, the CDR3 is TGTGCCAGCAGCTCCACCCTAGCGGGAGTGGTAGATACGCAGTATTTT.

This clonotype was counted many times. In nucleotides, the CDR3 is TGTGCCACCAGTGATTTACAGGACAGGGGCACGAATGAGCAGTTCTTC. It codes for CATSDLQDRGTNEQFF. The gene calls are TRBV24-1 and TRBJ2-1; TRBD1 matches at 9 bases. V lost 1 base, J lost 7 bases, and 7 bases stayed unmatched. This CDR3 region has 16 residues. Looked up from germline, CDR1 is KGHDR and CDR2 is SFDVKD.

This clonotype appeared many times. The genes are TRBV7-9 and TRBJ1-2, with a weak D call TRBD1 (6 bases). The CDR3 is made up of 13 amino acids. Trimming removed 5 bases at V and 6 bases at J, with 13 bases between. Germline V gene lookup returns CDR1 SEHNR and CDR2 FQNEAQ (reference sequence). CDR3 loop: CASSEDRFNGYTF. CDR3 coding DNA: TGTGCCAGCAGCGAGGACAGATTCAATGGCTACACCTTC.

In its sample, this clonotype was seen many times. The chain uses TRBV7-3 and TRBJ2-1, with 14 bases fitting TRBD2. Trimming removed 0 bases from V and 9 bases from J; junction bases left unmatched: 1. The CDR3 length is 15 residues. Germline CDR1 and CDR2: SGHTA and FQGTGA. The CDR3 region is CASSLTGLAGGEQFF. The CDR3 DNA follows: TGTGCCAGCAGCTTAACCGGACTAGCGGGAGGTGAGCAGTTCTTC.

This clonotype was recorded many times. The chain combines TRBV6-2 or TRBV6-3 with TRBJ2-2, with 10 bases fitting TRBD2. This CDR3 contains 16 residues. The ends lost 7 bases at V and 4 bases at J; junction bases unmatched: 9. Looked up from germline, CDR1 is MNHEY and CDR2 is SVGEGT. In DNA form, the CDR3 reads TGTGCCAGCACCGAGCGGGGGGGCCTCGGCACCGGGGAGCTGTTTTTT. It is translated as CASTERGGLGTGELFF.

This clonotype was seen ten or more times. CDR3 DNA sequence: TGTGCCAGCTCACCACTAAGGACTAGCGGGAGCCCCATGTTGAGCTCCTACAATGAGCAGTTCTTC. Amino acids: CASSPLRTSGSPMLSSYNEQFF. The rearrangement links TRBV18 to TRBJ2-1, with 13 bases identical to TRBD2. Trimming took 1 base from V and 0 from J; bases not matched to a gene: 15. The CDR3 contains 22 residues. The germline V gene has CDR1 KGHSH and CDR2 LQKENI.

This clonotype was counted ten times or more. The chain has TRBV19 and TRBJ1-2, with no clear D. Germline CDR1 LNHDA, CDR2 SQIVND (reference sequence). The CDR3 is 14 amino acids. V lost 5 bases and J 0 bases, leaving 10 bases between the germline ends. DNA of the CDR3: TGTGCCAGTAGTCATGTCGAAGCTAACTATGGCTACACCTTC. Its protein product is CASSHVEANYGYTF.

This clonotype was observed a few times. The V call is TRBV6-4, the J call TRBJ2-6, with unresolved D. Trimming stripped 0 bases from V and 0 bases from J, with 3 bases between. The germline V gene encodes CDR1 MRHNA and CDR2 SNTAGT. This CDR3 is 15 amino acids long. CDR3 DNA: TGTGCCAGCAGTGACTCGAGCTCTGGGGCCAACGTCCTGACTTTC. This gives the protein CASSDSSSGANVLTF.

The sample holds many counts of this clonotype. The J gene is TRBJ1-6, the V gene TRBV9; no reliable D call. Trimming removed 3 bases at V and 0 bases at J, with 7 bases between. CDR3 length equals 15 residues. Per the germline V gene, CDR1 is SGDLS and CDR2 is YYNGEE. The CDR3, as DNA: TGTGCCAGCAGCGCGAGGGACTCCTATAATTCACCCCTCCACTTT. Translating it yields CASSARDSYNSPLHF.

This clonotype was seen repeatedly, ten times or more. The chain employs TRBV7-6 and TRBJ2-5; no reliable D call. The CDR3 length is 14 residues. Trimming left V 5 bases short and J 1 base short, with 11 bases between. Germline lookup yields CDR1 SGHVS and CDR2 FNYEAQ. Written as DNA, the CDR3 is TGTGCCAGCAGCCCAGGCCTCACCCAAGAGACCCAGTACTTC. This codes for CASSPGLTQETQYF.

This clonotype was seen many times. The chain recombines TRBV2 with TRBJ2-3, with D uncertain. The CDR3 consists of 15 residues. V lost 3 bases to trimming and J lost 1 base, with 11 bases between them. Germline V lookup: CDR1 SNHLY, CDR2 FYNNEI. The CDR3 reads CASSDLYRGTDTQYF. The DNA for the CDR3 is TGTGCCAGCAGTGACCTTTATAGGGGCACAGATACGCAGTATTTT. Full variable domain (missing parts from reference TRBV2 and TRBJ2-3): EPEVTQTPSHQVTQMGQEVILRCVPISNHLYFYWYRQILGQKVEFLVSFYNNEISEKSEIFDDQFSVERPDGSNFTLKIRSTKLEDSAMYFCASSDLYRGTDTQYFGPGTRLTVL.

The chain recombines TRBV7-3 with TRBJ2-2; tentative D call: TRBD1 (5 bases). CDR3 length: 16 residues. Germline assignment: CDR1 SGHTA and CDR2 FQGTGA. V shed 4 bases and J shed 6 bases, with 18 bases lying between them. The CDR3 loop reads CASSSKGSTGAGELFF. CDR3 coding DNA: TGTGCCAGCAGCTCGAAGGGGTCCACAGGTGCCGGGGAGCTGTTTTTT.